Listed below are T cell receptor beta chains from one sample, sequenced in a study of OX40 agonist ivuxolimab in advanced cancers. Clones were sequenced by immunoSEQ multiplex PCR, and TCRdb holds only the in-frame ones, with some missing. Of 75,000 to 100,000 clones in the sample, about 80% were seen once. Sequencing was performed on CD4+ or CD8+ T cells sorted from blood, taken in a trial of the OX40 agonist ivuxolimab. These receptors were obtained from an adult with an advanced solid tumor such as melanoma, head and neck, liver or kidney cancer. CDR3s include the opening cysteine and the closing phenylalanine or tryptophan. Fields, in order: J gene, V gene, D gene, clone size, CDR3 protein, CDR3 DNA. D genes are given only for firm matches. The size entry is marked missing in some rows and otherwise reads once, few, many or a size class.

>TRBJ2-7|TRBV30|-|-
CACSQGHTYEQYF
TGTGCCTGTAGCCAGGGGCATACCTACGAGCAGTACTTC
>TRBJ1-2|TRBV15|-|-
CATSPEGGVFYYGYTF
TGTGCCACCAGCCCGGAGGGGGGAGTGTTCTACTATGGCTACACCTTC
>TRBJ2-2|TRBV6-1|TRBD1|-
CASSDGDRTNTGELFF
TGTGCCAGCAGTGACGGGGACAGGACGAACACCGGGGAGCTGTTTTTT
>TRBJ1-5|TRBV9|-|-
CASSVQGLYNQPQHF
TGTGCCAGCAGCGTACAGGGGTTATACAATCAGCCCCAGCATTTT
>TRBJ2-7|TRBV9|TRBD2|-
CASSPTGGAGEQYF
TGTGCCAGCAGCCCAACGGGGGGGGCGGGCGAGCAGTACTTC
>TRBJ1-1|TRBV6-5|TRBD1|-
CAAERQGVAEAFF
TGTGCCGCCGAAAGGCAGGGGGTGGCTGAAGCTTTCTTT
>TRBJ2-1|TRBV5-1|TRBD2|-
CASSLLTSGRAYQQFF
TGCGCCAGCAGCCTTCTGACTAGCGGGAGGGCTTACCAGCAGTTCTTC
>TRBJ2-7|TRBV2|TRBD1|-
CASSEAPRGLPSYEQYF
TGTGCCAGCAGTGAAGCCCCCAGGGGGCTCCCTTCCTACGAGCAGTACTTC
>TRBJ2-1|TRBV4-1|TRBD2|-
CASSQEGRGDEQFF
TGCGCCAGCAGCCAAGAAGGTCGGGGGGATGAGCAGTTCTTC
>TRBJ2-7|TRBV5-1|TRBD1|-
CASKGQGVGEQYF
TGCGCCAGCAAAGGACAGGGGGTCGGCGAGCAGTACTTC
>TRBJ2-2|TRBV5-1|TRBD1|-
CASSGRTGTGTGELFF
TGCGCCAGCAGCGGGAGGACAGGGACGGGTACCGGGGAGCTGTTTTTT
>TRBJ2-7|TRBV4-1|TRBD1|-
CASSPTSDRREQYF
TGCGCCAGCAGCCCCACGTCGGACAGGAGGGAGCAGTACTTC
>TRBJ1-2|TRBV6-5|-|-
CASSYSTGANYGYTF
TGTGCCAGCAGTTACTCGACGGGAGCTAACTATGGCTACACCTTC
>TRBJ2-7|TRBV14|TRBD1|-
CASSRVGQGTYEQYF
TGTGCCAGCAGCCGCGTAGGACAGGGGACCTACGAGCAGTACTTC
>TRBJ2-7|TRBV29-1|-|-
CSVEGDGYEQYF
TGCAGCGTTGAAGGGGACGGTTACGAGCAGTACTTC
>TRBJ2-7|TRBV5-1|TRBD1|few
CASSLALTGQGSYEQYF
TGCGCCAGCAGCTTGGCACTCACGGGACAGGGCTCCTACGAGCAGTACTTC
>TRBJ2-2|TRBV7-3|-|-
CASSPGYTGELFF
TGTGCCAGCAGCCCAGGGTACACCGGGGAGCTGTTTTTT
>TRBJ1-5|TRBV7-3|-|-
CASSPREDQPQHF
TGTGCCAGCAGCCCCCGCGAGGATCAGCCCCAGCATTTT
>TRBJ2-2|TRBV7-8|-|few
CASSYRVPGELFF
TGTGCCAGCAGCTACAGGGTGCCCGGGGAGCTGTTTTTT